This T cell receptor beta chain was obtained from a study of cytomegalovirus exposure and HLA in healthy donors. Study observations and caveats: Immune exposure information comprised only CMV serostatus. In a later analysis, CMV-associated beta chains were mostly HLA-associated, it appeared. The authors later linked a missense DCLRE1C variant to TCR beta V- and J-gene trimming. Among TCR beta chains of equal frequency, HLA-associated ones were more clonally expanded in a later analysis.

This clone was observed a handful of times. Antigen: not known. PCR employed 60 Vbeta and 13 Jbeta primers. Assay used: immunoSEQ multiplex PCR; TCRdb lists only in-frame clones, some missing. There are approximately 93,000 clones in the sample; just under 80% occur only once, and around 3.8% lies in the top ten. Sample: PBMCs. This receptor was obtained from a woman aged 40 to 49 in good health and CMV-seronegative.

The CDR3 protein is CASSVQGSGELFF. DNA of the CDR3: TGTGCCAGCAGCGTCCAGGGCTCCGGGGAGCTGTTTTTT. The V gene is TRBV9, the J gene TRBJ2-2, with D perhaps TRBD1 (5 bases). The CDR3 loop spans 13 amino acids. Trimming left V 2 bases short and J 6 bases short, with 8 bases between. Germline V gene sequence: CDR1 SGDLS, CDR2 YYNGEE.